Sequencing of this TCR beta chain was carried out in a study of breast tumors, draining lymph nodes, adjacent tissues. In TCRdb, the multiplex PCR reads were re-called with MiXCR into one record per CDR3 protein. This sample has approximately 13,000 distinct CDR3 sequences, with over 45% found just once. V shed 5 bases, J shed 0 bases, and the junction held 8 bases outside the gene matches. Per germline, CDR1 MNHEY and CDR2 SVGAGI. CDR3 size: 17 residues. In this sample, this clonotype turned up a few times. The antigen remains unidentified. The study, taken as a whole, reports: The lymph node origin of tumor T cells was framed as consistent with a hypothesis, not demonstrated. Tumor TCR diversity was below lymph nodes but above nontumor tissue.

The chain employs TRBV6-5 and TRBJ2-1; 9 nucleotides agree with TRBD2. This sequence was found in a female donor with breast cancer. Some clones in this sample may be carry-over from other donors' samples. The source material was tumor-adjacent breast tissue. The DNA for the CDR3 is TGTGCCAGCAGTGGGACTCTAGCGGGGAACTCCTACAATGAGCAGTTCTTC. Its protein is CASSGTLAGNSYNEQFF.